This passage covers 31 T cell receptor beta chains from one sample sequenced in a study of T and B cells in COVID-19 patients. From blood, about 250-500 ng of genomic DNA served as TRB template. TRB rearrangements were amplified by multiplex PCR with BIOMED2 TRB-A/B primers. One entry per CDR3 protein, called by TCRdb with MiXCR from the multiplex PCR reads. The sample gives around 10,000 distinct CDR3 sequences, around 34% of which show up once; roughly 19% is in the top ten. Sequencing was done on a sample of blood. These TCRs come from a human donor with active COVID-19.

J is TRBJ1-4 and V is TRBV6-5; D may be TRBD1 (5 bases). The CDR3 loop spans 15 amino acids. CDR1 and CDR2 (germline): MNHEY, SVGAGI. Trimming removed 4 bases at V and 5 bases at J, with 14 bases between. Here the CDR3 reads CASSSSGTENEKLFF. CDR3 coding DNA: TGTGCCAGCAGTTCCTCCGGGACCGAGAATGAAAAACTGTTTTTT.

The J gene is TRBJ2-7, the V gene TRBV5-4; maybe TRBD2 (5 bases). Germline-derived CDR1 and CDR2 are SGHNT and YYREEE (reference sequence). Trimming took 1 base from V and 8 from J, leaving 13 bases between them. The CDR3 is made up of 13 amino acids. CDR3 coding DNA: TGTGCCAGCAGCTTGCCAACTAGTAGCAAGCAGTACTTC. Translated: CASSLPTSSKQYF.

With respect to this clonotype: A junction boundary mismatches the germline segment, possibly from a read error. The chain uses TRBV19 and TRBJ1-2; D unresolved. Germline assignment: CDR1 LNHDA and CDR2 SQIVND (reference sequence). This CDR3 spans 15 amino acids. DNA for the CDR3: TGTGTCAGTAGCCCCCCCATGGAGAGGACCTATGGCTACACCTTC. This gives the protein CVSSPPMERTYGYTF.

Comments on this clonotype: A read error may produce the germline difference seen at one junction end. The chain couples TRBV12-3 or TRBV12-4 to TRBJ1-4; D possibly corresponds to TRBD1 (5 bases). The CDR3 length is 13 residues. This CDR3 reads CASSPRDSEKMFF. The CDR3 DNA reads TGTGCCAGCAGTCCCCGGGACTCTGAAAAAATGTTTTTT.

This clonotype has more than one count but fewer than ten. The rearrangement joins TRBV5-1 to TRBJ2-7; 10 nucleotides align to TRBD1. The V and J ends lost 0 bases and 0 bases, in that order; junction bases with no gene match: 3. Germline values: CDR1 SGHRS, CDR2 YFSETQ. CDR3 length: 16 amino acids. The DNA for the CDR3 is TGCGCCAGCAGCTTGGGGGGACAGGGGTTCTCCTACGAGCAGTACTTC. Protein product: CASSLGGQGFSYEQYF.

J is TRBJ1-2 and V is TRBV19; 7 bases map to TRBD1. CDR3 size: 15 residues. The V gene end was trimmed by 8 bases and the J gene end by 8 bases; junction bases not matched to a gene: 17. Germline assignment: CDR1 LNHDA and CDR2 SQIVND (reference sequence). CDR3 residues: CASRLQGRQGDGYTF. CDR3 bases: TGTGCCAGTCGCCTCCAGGGTCGGCAGGGGGACGGCTACACCTTC.

The genes are TRBV7-2 and TRBJ1-1, with a tentative D call TRBD1 (6 bases). The germline CDR1 and CDR2 sequences are SGHTA and FQGNSA. The ends were cut back, 4 bases at V and 1 base at J, with 10 bases in the middle. The CDR3 runs 14 residues. DNA of the CDR3: TGTGCCAGCAGCTCCGGGACAAAGAACACTGAAGCTTTCTTT. It is translated as CASSSGTKNTEAFF.

The chain recombines TRBV18 with TRBJ1-1, with TRBD1 matching 9 bases. Trimming at V came to 3 bases and at J to 4 bases, leaving 9 bases not matched to a gene. The CDR3 spans 16 residues. From germline, CDR1 is KGHSH and CDR2 LQKENI. CDR3 amino acids: CASSPPGQGVFTEAFF. The CDR3 DNA follows: TGTGCCAGCTCACCTCCGGGACAGGGAGTTTTCACTGAAGCTTTCTTT. Supplemented by reference TRBV18 and TRBJ1-1, the full variable domain reads NAGVMQNPRHLVRRRGQEARLRCSPMKGHSHVYWYRQLPEEGLKFMVYLQKENIIDESGMPKERFSAEFPKEGPSILRIQQVVRGDSAAYFCASSPPGQGVFTEAFFGQGTRLTVV.

This clonotype is classed as medium-sized. For the CDR3, the DNA is TGTGCCAGCAGTGGGACAGAACTCAATGAGCAGTTCTTC. It codes for CASSGTELNEQFF. The chain recombines TRBV6-2 or TRBV6-3 with TRBJ2-1; TRBD1 matches 7 bases. The CDR3 has 13 residues. Per the germline V gene, CDR1 is MNHEY and CDR2 is SVGEGT. J gave up 6 bases and V 5 bases, and 4 bases lay outside the gene matches.

This chain links TRBV7-9 with TRBJ2-2; possibly TRBD1 for D (6 bases). V lost 5 bases and J 8 bases, leaving 9 bases between the germline ends. The CDR3 is 12 residues long. Germline lookup yields CDR1 SEHNR and CDR2 FQNEAQ (reference sequence). CDR3 nucleotide sequence: TGTGCCAGCAGCCCCGGGACAGGGGAGCTGTTTTTT. This gives the protein CASSPGTGELFF.

This clonotype was detected only a few times. J is TRBJ1-1 and V is TRBV6-5; unclear D gene. The V end was cut by 5 bases, the J end by 6 bases, with 7 bases between. The V gene's germline CDR1 is MNHEY and CDR2 SVGAGI. This CDR3 is built from 11 residues. This chain's CDR3 is CASSRGSEAFF. CDR3 DNA: TGTGCCAGCAGTCGGGGATCTGAAGCTTTCTTT.

In its sample, this clonotype was seen a few times. V is TRBV6-1 and J is TRBJ2-1, with a possible D match to TRBD2 (5 bases). Trimming pared 7 bases from V and 6 bases from J, leaving 22 bases between. Germline V CDR1 and CDR2: MNHNS, SASEGT. This CDR3 has 16 amino acids. The CDR3 protein is CASIQTGISHPNEQFF. DNA for the CDR3: TGTGCCAGCATCCAAACCGGGATATCACACCCCAATGAGCAGTTCTTC.

The J gene is TRBJ2-7, the V gene TRBV6-2 or TRBV6-3; D gene ambiguous. Germline CDR1 MNHEY, CDR2 SVGEGT. V lost 5 bases and J 6 bases, leaving 14 bases between the germline ends. This CDR3 has 13 residues. The DNA for the CDR3 is TGTGCCAGCAGTATCTACGCGGTAGGCGAGCAGTACTTC. As protein: CASSIYAVGEQYF.

J is TRBJ2-1 and V is TRBV12-3 or TRBV12-4, with D possibly being TRBD1 (6 bases). This CDR3 contains 15 residues. The germline V and J ends were trimmed by 2 bases and 5 bases, with 13 bases remaining between them. In DNA form, the CDR3 reads TGTGCCAGCAGTTTATTTCTGGACAGAGACAATGAGCAGTTCTTC. It codes for CASSLFLDRDNEQFF.

This clonotype is labeled as medium-sized. The chain couples TRBV27 to TRBJ1-2; D is uncertain. Trimming cost V 2 bases and J 4 bases, with 11 bases left between them. The CDR3 spans 14 residues. Germline V gene data show CDR1 as MNHEY and CDR2 as SMNVEV (reference sequence). DNA of the CDR3: TGTGCCAGCAGTTTAACCGGGGAGGTCTATGGCTACACCTTC. This gives the protein CASSLTGEVYGYTF.

This clonotype is categorized as medium-sized. In DNA, the CDR3 is TGTGCCAGCAGTTTGCGGGGTCCTAGCACAGATACGCAGTATTTT. It codes for CASSLRGPSTDTQYF. The gene calls are TRBV6-2 or TRBV6-3 and TRBJ2-3; D possibly corresponds to TRBD2 (6 bases). Looked up from germline, CDR1 is MNHEY and CDR2 is SVGEGT. CDR3 length: 15 amino acids. V gave up 4 bases and J gave up 0 bases, with 11 bases separating them.

This clonotype has more than one count but fewer than ten. The V and J genes are TRBV6-1 and TRBJ1-2, with D possibly matching TRBD1 (5 bases). Germline V gene lookup returns CDR1 MNHNS and CDR2 SASEGT. Trimming stripped 5 bases from V and 0 bases from J, with 13 bases between. The CDR3 is 15 amino acids. CDR3 sequence: CASSSTGTPNYGYTF. In DNA, the CDR3 is TGTGCCAGCAGTTCCACAGGAACTCCTAACTATGGCTACACCTTC.

There are a few counts of this clonotype. J is TRBJ1-3 and V is TRBV15; perhaps TRBD1 as D (6 bases). The length of the CDR3 is 16 residues. The V end lost 7 bases, the J end lost 0 bases, and 16 bases lay between the germline ends. Germline V CDR1 and CDR2: LNHNV, YYDKDF (reference sequence). The CDR3 DNA sequence: TGTGCCACCAAGAGGGGGAGACCAGACTCTGGAAACACCATATATTTT. This translates into CATKRGRPDSGNTIYF.

This clonotype occurred a few times. CDR3 sequence reads: CASSIGTSGVTGELFF. In DNA, the CDR3 is TGTGCCAGTAGTATTGGGACTAGCGGGGTCACCGGGGAGCTGTTTTTT. The rearrangement joins TRBV19 to TRBJ2-2; 13 nucleotides agree with TRBD2. Looked up from germline, CDR1 is LNHDA and CDR2 is SQIVND (reference sequence). J lost 4 bases, V lost 3 bases, and 2 bases had no gene match. CDR3 length: 16 residues.

This clonotype showed up just a few times. The chain joins TRBV18 to TRBJ2-7, with D hard to call. CDR1 and CDR2 (germline): KGHSH, LQKENI. V was pared by 3 bases and J by 0 bases, with 12 bases between. CDR3 length: 15 amino acids. DNA of the CDR3: TGTGCCAGCTCACCTTATACAGCCAGCTCCTACGAGCAGTACTTC. Translation: CASSPYTASSYEQYF.

The chain links TRBV7-6 to TRBJ2-3; the D gene is possibly TRBD1 (7 bases). The germline V gene has CDR1 SGHVS and CDR2 FNYEAQ. This CDR3 is 16 amino acids long. V lost 5 bases to trimming and J lost 2 bases, with 17 bases between them. This CDR3 reads CASSHRQGGLTDTQYF. In DNA, the CDR3 is TGTGCCAGCAGCCATAGACAGGGAGGCCTCACAGATACGCAGTATTTT.

This clonotype appeared a few times. The chain joins TRBV5-4 to TRBJ2-3; D is unclear. This CDR3 region has 14 residues. Germline V gene sequence: CDR1 SGHNT, CDR2 YYREEE (reference sequence). Trimming cost V 4 bases and J 0 bases, with 9 bases left between them. CDR3 protein: CASSPDASTDTQYF. As DNA, the CDR3 is TGTGCCAGCAGCCCTGACGCTAGCACAGATACGCAGTATTTT.

This chain connects TRBV20-1 to TRBJ1-6, with 7 bases fitting TRBD1. The CDR3 loop spans 15 amino acids. Looked up from germline, CDR1 is DFQATT and CDR2 is SNEGSKA (reference sequence). The CDR3 nucleotides read TGCAGCCCCAACAAACAGGGGATCGGGAATTCACCCCTCCACTTT. Its protein is CSPNKQGIGNSPLHF.

J is TRBJ2-5 and V is TRBV20-1; D possibly uses TRBD1 or TRBD2 (6 bases each). The CDR3 sequence is 12 residues long. Trimming took off 6 bases at V and 7 bases at J, with 15 bases between the two ends. CDR1 is DFQATT and CDR2 is SNEGSKA in the germline V gene (reference sequence). CDR3 sequence reads: CSAQRGERTQYF. The DNA of the CDR3 is TGCAGTGCCCAGAGGGGGGAGCGGACCCAGTACTTC.

With respect to this clonotype: This clone may be a read error of a much larger clone one base away. The chain couples TRBV29-1 to TRBJ1-2; no definite D call. Trimming shortened V by 1 base and J by 6 bases, and 27 bases separated the two germline ends. The CDR3 has 18 residues. Germline CDR1 reads SQVTM; CDR2 reads ANQGSEA. The CDR3 DNA reads as TGCAGCGTTGAAGTTCTTGGCAGTGGCCAGAACCGTCAGGATGGCTACACCTTC. Translating gives CSVEVLGSGQNRQDGYTF.

This clonotype was recorded once. J is TRBJ2-2 and V is TRBV19, with TRBD2 matching 14 bases. CDR3 length: 15 residues. Trimming took 7 bases from V and 5 from J; bases not matched to a gene: 3. Per the germline V gene, CDR1 is LNHDA and CDR2 is SQIVND (reference sequence). The CDR3 DNA follows: TGTGCCAGTATAGGGACTAGCGGGGGAACCGGGGAGCTGTTTTTT. This encodes CASIGTSGGTGELFF. Filled out from reference TRBV19 and TRBJ2-2, the complete variable domain reads DGGITQSPKYLFRKEGQNVTLSCEQNLNHDAMYWYRQDPGQGLRLIYYSQIVNDFQKGDIAEGYSVSREKKESFPLTVTSAQKNPTAFYLCASIGTSGGTGELFFGEGSRLTVL.

This chain connects TRBV11-2 to TRBJ2-5; 10 bases line up with TRBD1. With V trimmed by 5 bases and J by 2 bases, 11 bases remained unmatched. From germline, CDR1 is SGHAT and CDR2 FQNNGV. The CDR3 consists of 17 residues. The CDR3 sequence is CASSPGRGTGVQETQYF. For the CDR3, the DNA is TGTGCCAGCAGCCCCGGTCGAGGGACAGGGGTGCAAGAGACCCAGTACTTC.

This clonotype was counted a few times. This chain connects TRBV10-3 to TRBJ1-4; D not certain. Trimming left V 3 bases short and J 8 bases short, with 13 bases between. Germline V gives CDR1 ENHRY, CDR2 SYGVKD. The CDR3 contains 14 residues. The CDR3 DNA reads as TGTGCCATCAGTGACAAGGGAGGGAAGGAAAAACTGTTTTTT. Translation gives CAISDKGGKEKLFF.

CDR3 residues: CASSPWQAFNTEAFF. DNA of the CDR3: TGTGCCAGCTCACCATGGCAGGCGTTTAACACTGAAGCTTTCTTT. The V and J genes are TRBV18 and TRBJ1-1; D unclear. V lost 2 bases, J lost 2 bases, and 12 bases lay in between. The CDR3 consists of 15 residues. CDR1 and CDR2 from the germline V gene are KGHSH and LQKENI. Combining the CDR3 with reference TRBV18 and TRBJ1-1 gives the whole variable domain NAGVMQNPRHLVRRRGQEARLRCSPMKGHSHVYWYRQLPEEGLKFMVYLQKENIIDESGMPKERFSAEFPKEGPSILRIQQVVRGDSAAYFCASSPWQAFNTEAFFGQGTRLTVV.

This clonotype was counted only a few times. The V call is TRBV6-2 or TRBV6-3, the J call TRBJ1-5; D may be TRBD1 (5 bases). Germline CDR1 reads MNHEY; CDR2 reads SVGEGT. The length of the CDR3 is 14 residues. Trimming shortened V by 5 bases and J by 5 bases, and 13 bases separated the two germline ends. CDR3 residues: CASSLDSTYQPQHF. The DNA of the CDR3 is TGTGCCAGCAGTCTTGACAGTACTTATCAGCCCCAGCATTTT.

This clonotype was counted between two and nine times. This chain uses TRBV6-5 with TRBJ1-5, with no clear D. The ends were cut back, 5 bases at V and 0 bases at J, with 5 bases in the middle. This CDR3 contains 13 residues. From germline, CDR1 is MNHEY and CDR2 SVGAGI. For the CDR3, the DNA is TGTGCCAGCAGTCCAGGTAGCAATCAGCCCCAGCATTTT. Translating gives CASSPGSNQPQHF.